This TCR beta chain came from a study of molecular identifiers for immune sequencing clone quantification. Notes on the study in general: Clones above 20 RNA copies contained over 97% of effector molecules but under 1% of naive ones.

Construction of naive CD8 libraries employed roughly 19,000 to 1,100,000 sorted cells together with 10%, 30% or 50% RNA. CD8+CD4-CCR7+CD45RA+ cells were sorted as naive CD8 T cells. Listed TCR primers, together with previously described methods, were used for the bulk TCR libraries. TCRdb independently ran MiXCR on the PCR reads; one entry per CDR3 protein. The top ten clones hold around 1% of a sample with tens of thousands of distinct CDR3 sequences, roughly 17% of them seen once. The V and J ends lost 0 bases and 5 bases respectively, with 18 bases between them. The CDR3 extends over 17 amino acids. In germline, CDR1 is PRHDT, CDR2 FYEKMQ (reference sequence). This clonotype was observed many times. The antigen remains unidentified.

The receptor comes from a human donor in good health. Some libraries in this study had Jurkat cell RNA spiked in. V usage is TRBV13 and J usage is TRBJ2-3; the D gene is possibly TRBD2 (6 bases). Sequences were obtained from naive CD8+ T cells from blood, with Jurkat cell RNA spiked in. Subset in this sample: FACS-sorted CD8+CD4-CCR7+CD45RA+ naive T cells. This CDR3 is CASSLGGAGPSVDTQYF. The CDR3 DNA sequence: TGTGCCAGCAGCTTAGGAGGGGCGGGGCCGTCTGTAGATACGCAGTATTTT.